These T cell receptor beta chains were read from a single sample in a study of shared clonotypes between healthy human individuals. Assay: immunoSEQ multiplex PCR; the TCRdb copy retains only in-frame clones and omits some. The sample gives 600,000 to 800,000 clones, roughly 72% of which show up once; 1.8% is in the top ten. Sequencing was carried out using memory CD4+ T cells sorted from blood. These receptors originate from a woman aged 25 to 39 in good health. The conserved cysteine and the conserved F or W are not part of the CDR3 here.

v_gene,CDR3aa
TRBV7-9,ASSQDRAGGNYGYT
TRBV9,ASSARTGDLGNEQF
TRBV7-2,ASSLEGGGRGRNTIY
TRBV19,ASSMSHRGEQY
TRBV5-3,ARSAAGYNQPQH
TRBV2,ASIFPFTVGYT
TRBV27,ASAPGQGAHEQY
TRBV13,ASSLGFRGFEQY
TRBV28,ASSFSQGIFNEQF
TRBV5-1,ASSRVYRDTQY
TRBV6-6,ASTNTNQPQH
TRBV19,ASSQIFGMETQY
TRBV15,ATSPTGRGYNEQF
TRBV7-8,ASSLGSGGTNTEAF
TRBV7-6,ASSPGQGGLSGNTIY
TRBV28,ASRGGGALGKNIQY